The 26 T cell receptor beta chains reported below all come from one sample, sequenced in a study of OX40 agonist ivuxolimab in advanced cancers. Receptors were amplified or captured by the immunoSEQ multiplex PCR assay. What TCRdb holds here is the immuneACCESS table cut down to in-frame rearrangements. Part of the clones is not present; checked against another copy, under half of the missing clones reflect an unresolved V gene, and the others are unexplained. This sample gives tens of thousands of clones in total; 89% of them show up just once. The ten biggest clones cover 0.15% to 0.2% of the sample. This material consisted of CD4+ or CD8+ T cells sorted from blood, taken in a trial of the OX40 agonist ivuxolimab. The receptors originated from an adult with an advanced solid tumor such as melanoma, head and neck, liver or kidney cancer.

J is TRBJ1-2 and V is TRBV20-1, with unresolved D. Trimming shortened V by 5 bases and J by 8 bases, and 6 bases separated the two germline ends. Germline CDR1 is DFQATT and CDR2 is SNEGSKA (reference sequence). This CDR3 spans 9 amino acids. This chain's CDR3 is CSAPDGYTF. The CDR3 DNA reads TGCAGTGCTCCAGACGGCTACACCTTC.

This chain joins TRBV4-1 and TRBJ2-4; perhaps D is TRBD1 or TRBD2 (5 bases each). Trimming shortened V by 4 bases and J by 5 bases, and 21 bases separated the two germline ends. The CDR3 covers 17 residues. Germline V gives CDR1 MGHRA, CDR2 YSYEKL. The chain's CDR3 is CASSRGPGARSQNIQYF. The CDR3 DNA sequence: TGCGCCAGCAGCCGCGGGCCCGGGGCGAGGTCACAAAACATTCAGTACTTC.

This sequence joins TRBV30 and TRBJ1-1, with TRBD1 as a possible D gene (5 bases). V was pared by 0 bases and J by 1 base, with 12 bases between. CDR1 GTSNPN and CDR2 SVGIG come from the germline V gene (reference sequence). The CDR3 runs to 15 residues. Written as DNA, the CDR3 is TGTGCCTGGAGTGTGGGGCAGGGAAAGAACACTGAAGCTTTCTTT. Translated, it gives CAWSVGQGKNTEAFF.

This chain joins TRBV4-2 and TRBJ1-2; a weak D match, TRBD1 (5 bases). The germline V gene has CDR1 LGHNA and CDR2 YNFKEQ. The CDR3 contains 15 residues. Trimming shortened V by 1 base and J by 3 bases, and 12 bases separated the two germline ends. CDR3 coding DNA: TGTGCCAGCAGCCAAGGGGAAGGGGCGGACTATGGCTACACCTTC. The encoded protein is CASSQGEGADYGYTF.

The chain recombines TRBV2 with TRBJ1-1; a weak D match, TRBD1 (6 bases). The CDR3 is 14 residues long. The germline V and J ends were trimmed by 1 base and 5 bases, with 11 bases remaining between them. The V gene's germline CDR1 is SNHLY and CDR2 FYNNEI. The CDR3 DNA reads as TGTGCCAGCAGTGAAGGGGGGGCGTGGACTGAAGCTTTCTTT. As protein: CASSEGGAWTEAFF.

The chain is built from TRBV28 and TRBJ2-5; TRBD1 is a possible D gene (6 bases). V lost 5 bases and J 6 bases, leaving 13 bases between the germline ends. Per the germline V gene, CDR1 is MDHEN and CDR2 is SYDVKM. The CDR3 is 13 residues long. Here the CDR3 DNA reads TGTGCCAGCAGTCAGGACAGCTTGCAGACCCAGTACTTC. Translated, it gives CASSQDSLQTQYF.

The chain combines TRBV5-1 with TRBJ2-2; maybe TRBD2 (6 bases). Trimming stripped 0 bases from V and 6 bases from J, with 12 bases between. Germline CDR1 and CDR2: SGHRS and YFSETQ. The CDR3 runs to 15 residues. The CDR3 DNA reads TGCGCCAGCAGCTTGGGGAGGGTGAGGTCCGGGGAGCTGTTTTTT. Its protein is CASSLGRVRSGELFF. Together with reference TRBV5-1 and TRBJ2-2, the CDR3 gives the full variable domain: KAGVTQTPRYLIKTRGQQVTLSCSPISGHRSVSWYQQTPGQGLQFLFEYFSETQRNKGNFPGRFSGRQFSNSRSEMNVSTLELGDSALYLCASSLGRVRSGELFFGEGSRLTVL.

The V call is TRBV11-2, the J call TRBJ2-7; D is possibly TRBD1 (6 bases). CDR1 and CDR2 (germline): SGHAT, FQNNGV. This CDR3 is 15 amino acids long. With 1 base removed from V and 6 bases from J, the gap between germline ends came to 16 bases. The CDR3 DNA follows: TGTGCCAGCAGCTTAGGCCGCTTACAGGGCTCCGAGCAGTACTTC. Translation gives CASSLGRLQGSEQYF.

This clone occurred once. This rearrangement joins TRBV5-1 to TRBJ1-1; D is undetermined. V dropped 4 bases and J dropped 1 base, with 5 bases sitting between them. The length of the CDR3 is 12 residues. Germline CDR1 is SGHRS and CDR2 is YFSETQ. The CDR3 loop is CASSPGNTEAFF. The CDR3 DNA follows: TGCGCCAGCAGCCCCGGGAACACTGAAGCTTTCTTT.

This rearrangement joins TRBV7-3 to TRBJ2-7, with a possible D match to TRBD1 (7 bases). Trimming took off 3 bases at V and 3 bases at J, with 15 bases between the two ends. The CDR3 is 15 residues long. Germline values: CDR1 SGHTA, CDR2 FQGTGA. The CDR3 reads CASSFVSGGLYEQYV. For the CDR3, the DNA is TGTGCCAGCAGCTTCGTCTCAGGGGGGCTCTACGAGCAGTACGTC.

This clone was seen only once. This chain connects TRBV7-6 to TRBJ2-5; D gene uncertain. CDR1 is SGHVS and CDR2 is FNYEAQ in the germline V gene. Trimming took off 5 bases at V and 2 bases at J, with 12 bases between the two ends. The CDR3 covers 14 residues. CDR3 DNA sequence: TGTGCCAGCAGCACCAGGCGCGAACAAGAGACCCAGTACTTC. This translates into CASSTRREQETQYF.

The chain has TRBV27 and TRBJ2-7; D ambiguous. The CDR3 covers 11 residues. The germline gives CDR1 MNHEY, CDR2 SMNVEV (reference sequence). Trimming removed 10 bases at V and 8 bases at J, with 15 bases between. The CDR3 region is CATALAGKQYF. DNA of the CDR3: TGTGCCACCGCCTTGGCCGGTAAGCAGTACTTC.

The sample holds one count of this clone. Here the CDR3 reads CSVQDSPTQHF. In DNA form, the CDR3 reads TGCAGTGTCCAGGACAGCCCGACCCAGCATTTT. This chain uses TRBV20-1 with TRBJ1-5; possibly TRBD1 for D (6 bases). V lost 7 bases to trimming and J lost 11 bases, with 15 bases between them. The CDR3 has 11 amino acids. From germline, CDR1 is DFQATT and CDR2 SNEGSKA (reference sequence).

The chain couples TRBV10-3 to TRBJ2-1; D unresolved. V was cut by 10 bases and J by 0 bases, with 13 bases left in between. The CDR3 has 14 residues. Per germline, CDR1 ENHRY and CDR2 SYGVKD. The CDR3 bases are TGTGCCACCGAAACATCAAGCTCCTACAATGAGCAGTTCTTC. Translated: CATETSSSYNEQFF.

In this sample, this clone turned up once. The chain combines TRBV7-2 with TRBJ2-7; D remains ambiguous. V lost 0 bases, J lost 3 bases, and 12 bases lay in between. The V gene's germline CDR1 is SGHTA and CDR2 FQGNSA. This CDR3 contains 15 residues. CDR3 in amino acids: CASSLAWVVGYEQYF. CDR3 in DNA: TGTGCCAGCAGCTTAGCTTGGGTGGTAGGCTACGAGCAGTACTTC.

CDR3 sequence: CASSMSALPSNQPQHF. CDR3 coding DNA: TGTGCCAGTAGTATGAGCGCCTTACCTAGCAATCAGCCCCAGCATTTT. The rearrangement joins TRBV19 to TRBJ1-5; no definite D call. This CDR3 is built from 16 residues. Germline V gives CDR1 LNHDA, CDR2 SQIVND (reference sequence). V lost 3 bases to trimming and J lost 0 bases, with 12 bases between them.

This chain joins TRBV5-1 and TRBJ2-1; 11 bases align to TRBD1. The CDR3 is 15 residues long. With 5 bases clipped from V and 9 bases from J, the junction kept 10 bases outside the gene matches. Per the germline V gene, CDR1 is SGHRS and CDR2 is YFSETQ. In nucleotides, the CDR3 is TGCGCCAGCAGTTCCGGACAGGGGGCGCGGTTTGAGCAGTTCTTC. Protein: CASSSGQGARFEQFF.

V is TRBV5-1 and J is TRBJ1-1; 9 positions match TRBD1. The CDR3 is 15 amino acids. Germline CDR1 reads SGHRS; CDR2 reads YFSETQ. J gave up 2 bases and V 0 bases, and 2 bases lay outside the gene matches. As DNA, the CDR3 is TGCGCCAGCAGCTTGGGACAGGGGGTTAACACTGAAGCTTTCTTT. It encodes CASSLGQGVNTEAFF.

CDR3 residues: CASSLGLADQETQYF. The CDR3 DNA reads TGTGCCAGCAGCTTGGGACTAGCGGATCAAGAGACCCAGTACTTC. The chain couples TRBV5-5 to TRBJ2-5, with 9 bases aligning to TRBD2. The CDR3 runs to 15 residues. Germline values: CDR1 SGHKS, CDR2 YYEKEE (reference sequence). The trim removed 0 bases at V and 2 bases at J, leaving 2 bases unmatched.

The rearrangement joins TRBV5-1 to TRBJ2-3; D is unclear. The CDR3 extends over 14 amino acids. Germline assignment: CDR1 SGHRS and CDR2 YFSETQ. With 2 bases removed from V and 5 bases from J, the gap between germline ends came to 12 bases. As DNA, the CDR3 is TGCGCCAGCAGCTTCGACATCAAAGGAGATACGCAGTATTTT. This translates into CASSFDIKGDTQYF.

V is TRBV28 and J is TRBJ2-2, with 9 positions matching TRBD1. CDR1 is MDHEN, CDR2 SYDVKM, per germline. This CDR3 is built from 15 residues. J was trimmed by 5 bases and V by 0 bases; bases with no gene match: 1. In DNA, the CDR3 is TGTGCCAGCAGTTTATGGGACAGGGGAACCGGGGAGCTGTTTTTT. Translation: CASSLWDRGTGELFF.

This clone was recorded only once. CDR3 in DNA: TGCAGCGTTGAAGGGACTAGCGGGGTCTACGAGCAGTACTTC. This gives the protein CSVEGTSGVYEQYF. V is TRBV29-1 and J is TRBJ2-7; 12 bases are shared with TRBD2. Per the germline V gene, CDR1 is SQVTM and CDR2 is ANQGSEA. V gave up 1 base and J gave up 3 bases; unmatched junction bases: 1. This CDR3 is 14 amino acids long.

The genes are TRBV7-3 and TRBJ2-3, with D unresolved. The CDR3 runs to 12 residues. CDR1 and CDR2 (germline): SGHTA, FQGTGA. The V end lost 5 bases, the J end lost 6 bases, and 9 bases lay between the germline ends. CDR3 region: CASSPARDTQYF. CDR3 bases: TGTGCCAGCAGCCCCGCCCGGGATACGCAGTATTTT. Based on the CDR3 plus reference TRBV7-3 and TRBJ2-3, the full variable domain is GAGVSQTPSNKVTEKGKYVELRCDPISGHTALYWYRQSLGQGPEFLIYFQGTGAADDSGLPNDRFFAVRPEGSVSTLKIQRTERGDSAVYLCASSPARDTQYFGPGTRLTVL.

J is TRBJ2-1 and V is TRBV4-2; D is undetermined. The V end lost 1 base, the J end lost 5 bases, and 15 bases lay between the germline ends. The germline gives CDR1 LGHNA, CDR2 YNFKEQ. The length of the CDR3 is 16 residues. The CDR3 reads CASSQVGSGKDNEQFF. CDR3 sequence (DNA): TGTGCCAGCAGCCAAGTCGGGTCTGGAAAAGACAATGAGCAGTTCTTC.

This sequence joins TRBV19 and TRBJ2-5; no definite D call. Germline CDR1 reads LNHDA; CDR2 reads SQIVND (reference sequence). The CDR3 spans 13 residues. V was shortened by 3 bases and J by 5 bases, with 10 bases between the two germline ends. The CDR3 reads CASSIGQTETQYF. The CDR3 nucleotides are TGTGCCAGTAGTATCGGTCAGACGGAGACCCAGTACTTC. Filled out from reference TRBV19 and TRBJ2-5, the complete variable domain reads DGGITQSPKYLFRKEGQNVTLSCEQNLNHDAMYWYRQDPGQGLRLIYYSQIVNDFQKGDIAEGYSVSREKKESFPLTVTSAQKNPTAFYLCASSIGQTETQYFGPGTRLLVL.

This chain uses TRBV7-9 with TRBJ2-1; the D gene could be TRBD1 or TRBD2 (7 bases each). Trimming removed 5 bases from V and 12 bases from J, with 23 bases in between. Per the germline V gene, CDR1 is SEHNR and CDR2 is FQNEAQ (reference sequence). CDR3 size: 15 residues. The CDR3 nucleotides are TGTGCCAGCAGCCCCAGGGGGGGCGGCGATCGAGTGCAGTTCTTC. It translates to CASSPRGGGDRVQFF.